The 8 T cell receptor beta chains listed next were all sequenced from one sample in a study of blood T cell repertoires in COVID-19 (TCRdb year 2020). The library was obtained by the immunoSEQ multiplex PCR assay. TCRdb carries this immuneACCESS record with in-frame sequences only. Its versions omit some clonotypes, under half of them owing to an unresolved V gene in the studies checked, with the rest unexplained. Here the sample has more than 80,000 clones; less than 90% occur a single time. The ten largest clonotypes hold 1.7% of the sample. Material for sequencing was peripheral blood. The receptors here all came from an elderly man with acute or convalescent COVID-19.

This clone showed up just once. V usage is TRBV28 and J usage is TRBJ2-7; D is ambiguous. The CDR3 length is 12 residues. The V gene's germline CDR1 is MDHEN and CDR2 SYDVKM. V gave up 7 bases and J gave up 10 bases, with 17 bases separating them. The CDR3 nucleotides read TGTGCCAGCAACTCAATCCAAACCCCTCAGTACTTC. Translation: CASNSIQTPQYF.

This CDR3 reads CASSVEGQGHYGYTF. DNA for the CDR3: TGTGCCAGCAGCGTAGAGGGACAAGGGCACTATGGCTACACCTTC. This rearrangement joins TRBV9 to TRBJ1-2; tentatively, D is TRBD1 (6 bases). The germline V and J ends were trimmed by 0 bases and 3 bases, with 12 bases remaining between them. The CDR3 extends over 15 amino acids. Germline values: CDR1 SGDLS, CDR2 YYNGEE.

This clone was seen a single time. The V call is TRBV5-1, the J call TRBJ1-6; 10 bases map to TRBD1. V was clipped by 0 bases and J by 9 bases; unmatched bases: 3. The CDR3 is 15 amino acids. The germline V gene has CDR1 SGHRS and CDR2 YFSETQ. The CDR3 loop reads CASSLGQGAGSPLHF. The CDR3 nucleotides read TGCGCCAGCAGCTTGGGACAGGGGGCCGGTTCACCCCTCCACTTT.

The chain uses TRBV28 and TRBJ1-2; D unclear. The CDR3 has 14 residues. In germline, CDR1 is MDHEN, CDR2 SYDVKM. Trimming took off 6 bases at V and 0 bases at J, with 11 bases between the two ends. CDR3 in amino acids: CASRHTRANYGYTF. The CDR3 DNA follows: TGTGCCAGCAGGCACACCCGGGCTAACTATGGCTACACCTTC.

V gene TRBV6-2 or TRBV6-3 combines with J gene TRBJ2-5; 11 bases are a match to TRBD1. This CDR3 has 17 residues. The junction had 9 bases not matched to a gene; V was cut back by 2 bases and J by 4 bases. CDR1 and CDR2 (germline): MNHEY, SVGEGT. Written as DNA, the CDR3 is TGTGCCAGCAGTTACGAAATGGACAGGGGGCTCGGAGAGACCCAGTACTTC. Translated: CASSYEMDRGLGETQYF.

This rearrangement joins TRBV29-1 to TRBJ1-2; D unclear. V was pared by 3 bases and J by 4 bases, with 6 bases between. Germline CDR1 and CDR2: SQVTM and ANQGSEA. CDR3 length: 11 residues. CDR3 nucleotides: TGCAGCGTTGATGGGCCCTATGGCTACACCTTC. Its protein is CSVDGPYGYTF.

The V gene is TRBV12-3 or TRBV12-4, the J gene TRBJ1-1, with D unresolved. V lost 0 bases to trimming and J lost 3 bases, with 5 bases between them. The CDR3 totals 13 residues. The CDR3 coding sequence is TGTGCCAGCAGTTTAGCGGACTACACTGAAGCTTTCTTT. Translated, it gives CASSLADYTEAFF.

The V gene is TRBV5-1, the J gene TRBJ1-1; tentative D call: TRBD1 (5 bases). V lost 0 bases to trimming and J lost 0 bases, with 15 bases between them. Looked up from germline, CDR1 is SGHRS and CDR2 is YFSETQ. The CDR3 sequence is 17 residues long. CDR3 sequence: CASSLGAGGRVNTEAFF. The CDR3 coding sequence is TGCGCCAGCAGCTTGGGTGCGGGGGGACGGGTGAACACTGAAGCTTTCTTT. Combining the CDR3 with reference TRBV5-1 and TRBJ1-1 gives the whole variable domain KAGVTQTPRYLIKTRGQQVTLSCSPISGHRSVSWYQQTPGQGLQFLFEYFSETQRNKGNFPGRFSGRQFSNSRSEMNVSTLELGDSALYLCASSLGAGGRVNTEAFFGQGTRLTVV.